Each of the 20 T cell receptor beta chains below was sequenced from the same sample in a study of identical twins. TCRdb used MiXCR to reprocess the 5' RACE reads, holding one entry per CDR3 protein. This table holds 250,000 or so distinct CDR3 sequences, around 8.3% found once. Another study also made use of these data, one on yellow fever vaccine responses in identical twins.

The sample taken for sequencing was CD8+ T cells sorted from blood. The receptors stem from a woman under 30 in good health.

This clonotype appeared many times. The CDR3 reads CSVDGTRGWADTQYF. CDR3 DNA sequence: TGCAGCGTCGACGGGACCAGAGGATGGGCAGATACGCAGTATTTT. This chain joins TRBV29-1 and TRBJ2-3; the D gene could be TRBD1 or TRBD2 (5 bases each). The V end was cut by 6 bases, the J end by 4 bases, with 20 bases between. This CDR3 spans 15 amino acids. Germline V gene lookup returns CDR1 SQVTM and CDR2 ANQGSEA.

Many counts were recorded for this clonotype. V and J are TRBV29-1 and TRBJ2-2, with a possible D match to TRBD1 (5 bases). CDR1 and CDR2 from the germline V gene are SQVTM and ANQGSEA. Trimming stripped 7 bases from V and 6 bases from J, with 12 bases between. This CDR3 is built from 12 residues. In DNA, the CDR3 is TGCAGCGGCGCCGCAGGGCCCGGGGAGCTGTTTTTT. The encoded protein is CSGAAGPGELFF.

This clonotype came up a few times. The rearrangement joins TRBV20-1 to TRBJ2-1; D gene uncertain. The germline CDR1 and CDR2 sequences are DFQATT and SNEGSKA (reference sequence). There are 15 residues in the CDR3. V was pared by 1 base and J by 0 bases, with 10 bases between. Here the CDR3 DNA reads TGCAGTGCTAGAGCACAGCGAAGCTCCTACAATGAGCAGTTCTTC. Translating it yields CSARAQRSSYNEQFF.

CDR3 in DNA: TGTGCCAGCAGTGCCCGGGGGCAAAGGGAGACCCAGTACTTC. Encoded protein: CASSARGQRETQYF. This chain connects TRBV25-1 to TRBJ2-5; perhaps D is TRBD1 or TRBD2 (6 bases each). The V gene lost 4 bases and the J gene lost 5 bases, with 14 bases spanning the gap. This CDR3 is built from 14 residues. Germline V gives CDR1 MGHDK, CDR2 SYGVNS.

This clonotype appeared a few times. V gene TRBV19 combines with J gene TRBJ1-5, with a weak D call TRBD1 (5 bases). V gave up 5 bases and J gave up 0 bases, with 11 bases separating them. CDR3 length: 15 amino acids. The V gene's germline CDR1 is LNHDA and CDR2 SQIVND (reference sequence). CDR3 bases: TGTGCCAGTAGTGACAGATTTTATAGCAATCAGCCCCAGCATTTT. Amino acid sequence: CASSDRFYSNQPQHF.

This clonotype has more than one count but fewer than ten. V usage is TRBV4-2 and J usage is TRBJ2-1, with D possibly matching TRBD2 (5 bases). The V gene lost 0 bases and the J gene lost 9 bases, with 15 bases spanning the gap. The CDR3 length is 15 residues. Germline assignment: CDR1 LGHNA and CDR2 YNFKEQ. The CDR3 bases are TGTGCCAGCAGCCAAGATGTGGACGGGGAGATTGAGCAGTTCTTC. Amino acid sequence: CASSQDVDGEIEQFF.

This clonotype showed up many times. The chain carries TRBV27 and TRBJ1-2; TRBD1 matches at 10 bases. Per the germline V gene, CDR1 is MNHEY and CDR2 is SMNVEV (reference sequence). This CDR3 has 15 residues. Trimming took 0 bases from V and 4 from J; bases not matched to a gene: 2. In nucleotides, the CDR3 is TGTGCCAGCAGTTTATCAGGGACAGGGGTCTATGGCTACACCTTC. This sequence encodes CASSLSGTGVYGYTF.

The rearrangement links TRBV4-1 to TRBJ2-7; D is possibly TRBD1 or TRBD2 (7 bases each). Trimming shortened V by 1 base and J by 5 bases, and 21 bases separated the two germline ends. This CDR3 has 17 residues. The germline gives CDR1 MGHRA, CDR2 YSYEKL. DNA of the CDR3: TGCGCCAGCAGCCAAGTTGCCCAGGGGGGACTACCTGACGAGCAGTACTTC. Its translation: CASSQVAQGGLPDEQYF.

This sequence joins TRBV20-1 and TRBJ1-2; D gene uncertain. This CDR3 has 15 amino acids. The germline V and J ends were trimmed by 0 bases and 2 bases, with 13 bases remaining between them. Germline CDR1 and CDR2: DFQATT and SNEGSKA (reference sequence). CDR3 loop: CSARDLGSPNYGYTF. The DNA of the CDR3 is TGCAGTGCTAGAGATCTCGGGAGCCCCAACTATGGCTACACCTTC.

This clonotype was recorded at least ten times. The chain links TRBV10-3 to TRBJ2-3, with D hard to call. Germline CDR1 is ENHRY and CDR2 is SYGVKD. Trimming took 6 bases from V and 0 from J, leaving 10 bases between them. The length of the CDR3 is 14 residues. This chain's CDR3 is CAISEIASTDTQYF. Here the CDR3 DNA reads TGTGCCATCAGCGAAATTGCTAGCACAGATACGCAGTATTTT.

This clonotype occurred a few times. V is TRBV24-1 and J is TRBJ2-3; D possibly matches TRBD1 or TRBD2 (7 bases each). This CDR3 region has 14 residues. Trimming removed 9 bases at V and 1 base at J, with 13 bases between. The germline gives CDR1 KGHDR, CDR2 SFDVKD. This CDR3 reads CATGPGGGTDTQYF. The CDR3, as DNA: TGTGCCACCGGACCAGGGGGGGGCACAGATACGCAGTATTTT.

This clonotype was counted a few times. The rearrangement uses TRBV20-1 and TRBJ2-3; possibly TRBD1 for D (6 bases). The CDR3 is made up of 14 amino acids. Germline loops: CDR1 DFQATT, CDR2 SNEGSKA (reference sequence). The ends were cut back, 4 bases at V and 3 bases at J, with 14 bases in the middle. Written as DNA, the CDR3 is TGCAGTGCTATCGGCCCCCAGGGGACAGATACGCAGTATTTT. It yields the protein CSAIGPQGTDTQYF.

V is TRBV19 and J is TRBJ2-3, with 8 bases matching TRBD2. V lost 0 bases to trimming and J lost 4 bases; unmatched junction nucleotides: 15. The length of the CDR3 is 19 residues. Germline CDR1 is LNHDA and CDR2 is SQIVND (reference sequence). The CDR3 loop reads CASSIDFLPSSGASDTQYF. CDR3 sequence (DNA): TGTGCCAGTAGTATAGATTTCCTACCGAGTAGCGGGGCCTCAGATACGCAGTATTTT. Combining the CDR3 with reference TRBV19 and TRBJ2-3 gives the whole variable domain DGGITQSPKYLFRKEGQNVTLSCEQNLNHDAMYWYRQDPGQGLRLIYYSQIVNDFQKGDIAEGYSVSREKKESFPLTVTSAQKNPTAFYLCASSIDFLPSSGASDTQYFGPGTRLTVL.

About this clonotype: A much larger clone is a single base away; this may be a read error. The chain carries TRBV10-2 and TRBJ2-7, with D maybe TRBD2 (5 bases). Between the trimmed V and J ends, which lost 7 bases and 0 bases, there was a span of 13 bases. The CDR3 covers 14 residues. The germline gives CDR1 WSHSY, CDR2 SAAADI. Here the CDR3 reads CASTDGLSSYEQYF. The CDR3, as DNA: TGCGCCAGCACAGACGGACTTAGCTCCTACGAGCAGTACTTC.

This clonotype was counted ten times or more. This sequence joins TRBV7-9 and TRBJ2-1; TRBD1 agrees at 8 bases. J was trimmed by 7 bases and V by 5 bases; bases with no gene match: 10. CDR1 SEHNR and CDR2 FQNEAQ come from the germline V gene (reference sequence). The CDR3 has 15 amino acids. CDR3 nucleotide sequence: TGTGCCAGCAGCCGGAGGACAGGGTTACTAAATGAGCAGTTCTTC. It codes for CASSRRTGLLNEQFF.

This clonotype turned up a few times. This chain links TRBV12-3 or TRBV12-4 with TRBJ2-7; no clear D. V was cut by 5 bases and J by 2 bases, with 13 bases left in between. The CDR3 loop spans 14 amino acids. This chain's CDR3 is CASSDSTSPYEQYF. The DNA for the CDR3 is TGTGCCAGCAGTGATTCCACCAGTCCCTACGAGCAGTACTTC.

This clonotype appeared many times. The rearrangement joins TRBV29-1 to TRBJ2-7, with TRBD1 matching over 10 bases. V lost 3 bases and J lost 2; bases outside the gene matches: 4. Germline CDR1 reads SQVTM; CDR2 reads ANQGSEA. The CDR3 totals 14 residues. The CDR3 loop is CSVDTGQGPYEQYF. CDR3 bases: TGCAGCGTTGATACGGGACAGGGGCCCTACGAGCAGTACTTC.

This clonotype was observed a handful of times. The gene calls are TRBV10-1 and TRBJ2-5; TRBD2 is a possible D gene (5 bases). Germline CDR1 WNHNN, CDR2 SYGVQD (reference sequence). The CDR3 is made up of 15 amino acids. Trimming left V 1 base short and J 2 bases short, with 11 bases between. The CDR3 DNA is TGCGCCAGCAGTGAGTTTATTGGAGGTCAAGAGACCCAGTACTTC. Its protein product is CASSEFIGGQETQYF.

This clonotype turned up a few times. CDR3 loop: CASKSADTEAFF. CDR3 nucleotides: TGTGCCAGCAAATCTGCCGACACTGAAGCTTTCTTT. The genes are TRBV12-3 or TRBV12-4 and TRBJ1-1; D uncertain. This CDR3 comprises 12 residues. Trimming removed 7 bases from V and 3 bases from J, with 9 bases in between.

The rearrangement joins TRBV12-3 or TRBV12-4 to TRBJ2-1, with TRBD1 identical over 7 bases. The J segment lost 7 bases and the V segment lost 1 base, leaving 4 bases of the junction unmatched. The CDR3 runs 14 residues. CDR3 DNA sequence: TGTGCCAGCAGTTTAGGGCCAGGGGGTAATGAGCAGTTCTTC. Translated, it gives CASSLGPGGNEQFF.